The source of this T cell receptor (beta chain) is a study of OX40 agonist ivuxolimab in advanced cancers. About the full investigation: The costimulatory receptor OX40 (CD134) was targeted by ivuxolimab, a fully human IgG2 agonistic monoclonal antibody. Of the roughly 52 dose-escalation patients, hepatocellular carcinoma was present in around 20, melanoma in some 15, renal cell carcinoma in 9 and head and neck cancer in 9. Intravenous ivuxolimab was administered to patients every 2 weeks at six dose levels: 0.01, 0.1, 0.3, 1.5, 3 and 10 mg/kg. Partial responses occurred in three dose-escalation patients: two with cutaneous melanoma and one with hepatocellular carcinoma. The paper describes the monotherapy dose-escalation part (N of about 52 patients) of the phase I trial of ivuxolimab. A male proportion of roughly 80% and a mean age of about 60 years, ranging from about 20 to 79, were recorded for the dose-escalation cohort. The purpose of peripheral TCRbeta sequencing was to test whether ivuxolimab changed TCR sequence diversity and led to clonal T-cell expansion. Prior anti-PD-1, anti-PD-L1 or anti-CTLA-4 therapy was permitted, and 30% to 50% of dose-escalation patients had received checkpoint inhibitors.

Turning to this clone: Which antigen it targets is not known. Per-base qualities were not stored, and no clone one base away is much larger.

As encoded in the germline V gene, CDR1 is ENHRY while CDR2 is SYGVKD. The CDR3 runs 14 amino acids, cysteine and phenylalanine included. The sequence is cut down to CDR3 DNA, 42 bases in frame from base 1. V is pared back by 7 bases and J by 2 bases, with 14 bases lying between the germline termini. Genomic DNA was isolated from the sorted cells so that the TCRbeta CDR3 region could be sequenced. TCRbeta CDR3 regions were sequenced using the immunoSEQ Assay. In its TCRdb copy, this immuneACCESS table keeps in-frame sequences only and misses some clones. Where compared with another copy, unresolved V genes explain less than half of these, and the others have no known cause. The sample has 45,000 to 60,000 clones on record, roughly 87% of them singletons. Of the sample, 5% to 7% falls within the top ten clones. Overall results and qualifications from the work: After ivuxolimab, expanded clones were on average more numerous among CD8+ T cells than among CD4+ T cells. The antigen specificity of the clonally expanded peripheral T cells was not determined. Low levels of normalized T-cell clonal expansion were also seen in some patients who did not respond. At doses of 0.1 to 3.0 mg/kg, clonal expansion of both CD4+ and CD8+ T cells in blood was seen between baseline and week 6. In partial responders in the 0.1-3.0 mg/kg groups, normalized peripheral clonal expansion was found to be among the lowest, especially among CD8+ T cells.

Patients with a history of autoimmune disease or receiving systemic immunosuppression were excluded from the trial. Peripheral blood for TCR sequencing was collected from all dose cohorts at baseline, on cycle 4 day 1, and on cycle 7 day 1. Samples were obtained from an open-label, multicenter, first-in-human phase I dose-escalation trial of ivuxolimab. Adults with locally advanced or metastatic head and neck squamous cell, hepatocellular, melanoma or renal cell carcinoma were enrolled in the trial. Before TCR sequencing, CD4+ and CD8+ T cells were separately sorted from peripheral blood. The sample in question was CD4+ or CD8+ T cells sorted from blood, obtained in a trial of the OX40 agonist ivuxolimab. This sequence originates from an adult with an advanced solid tumor such as melanoma, head and neck, liver or kidney cancer. The chain is encoded by TRBV10-3 joined to TRBJ2-5; a weak D assignment points to TRBD2 (6 bases agree). The DNA reads as follows: TGTGCCATCAAGGGGACTTCGAATCAAGAGACCCAGTACTTC. This encodes CAIKGTSNQETQYF.